The entry below gives a single T cell receptor beta chain sequence along with its context. The antigen is unknown. The data derive from a study of blood T cells in healthy people across ages. Study findings and constraints: The CMV status of each donor remained undetermined, and this could have confounded shifts in expanded clonotypes. Both naive CD4+ cell counts and diversity were greater in long-lived donors than in aged donors.

PCR was performed a second time for about 7 to 12 cycles using a sample-barcoded 5' primer and a J-beta primer mix. TCRdb redid the calling of the 5' RACE reads with MiXCR, one entry per CDR3 protein. The profile shows 1.5 million to 2 million distinct CDR3 sequences, approximately 50% of them singletons. CDR1 and CDR2 (germline): DFQATT, SNEGSKA (reference sequence). V gave up 2 bases and J gave up 5 bases; unmatched junction bases: 10. CDR3 size: 15 residues. This receptor was obtained from a woman between 35 and 50 years old in good health. V usage is TRBV20-1 and J usage is TRBJ2-7, with TRBD1 matching over 9 bases. Sequenced: blood. The CDR3 region has the DNA TGCAGTGCTAGACCTCCGGACAGGGGACGGGACGAGCAGTACTTC. Protein product: CSARPPDRGRDEQYF.